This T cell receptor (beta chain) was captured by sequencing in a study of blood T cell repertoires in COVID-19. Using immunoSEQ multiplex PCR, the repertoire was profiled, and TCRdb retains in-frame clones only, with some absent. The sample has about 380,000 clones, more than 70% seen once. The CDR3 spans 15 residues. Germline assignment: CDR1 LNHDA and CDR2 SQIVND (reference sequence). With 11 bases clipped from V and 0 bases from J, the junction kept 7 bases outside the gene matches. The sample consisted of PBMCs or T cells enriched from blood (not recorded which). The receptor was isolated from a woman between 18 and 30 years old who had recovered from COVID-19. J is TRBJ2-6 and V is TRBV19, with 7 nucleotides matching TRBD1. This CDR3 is CAPGQAFSGANVLTF. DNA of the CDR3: TGTGCCCCTGGACAGGCCTTCTCTGGGGCCAACGTCCTGACTTTC. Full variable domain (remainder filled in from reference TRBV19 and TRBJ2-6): DGGITQSPKYLFRKEGQNVTLSCEQNLNHDAMYWYRQDPGQGLRLIYYSQIVNDFQKGDIAEGYSVSREKKESFPLTVTSAQKNPTAFYLCAPGQAFSGANVLTFGAGSRLTVL.